The clone carrying this T cell receptor (beta chain) was detected once. Libraries were prepared by immunoSEQ multiplex PCR; TCRdb keeps only in-frame clonotypes and omits some of them. The sample has roughly 100,000 clones, about 89% seen once. The record originates from a study of control samples from healthy donors and cancer patients. Germline lookup yields CDR1 LGHNA and CDR2 YNFKEQ. The CDR3 loop spans 18 amino acids. Between the trimmed V and J ends, which lost 0 bases and 0 bases, there was a span of 15 bases. This clonotype was sampled from a man aged 25-45 years in good health. Sequencing input: blood. This rearrangement joins TRBV4-2 to TRBJ1-5; a weak D match, TRBD1 (6 bases). The CDR3 region is CASSQESPQTGSNQPQHF. In DNA, the CDR3 is TGTGCCAGCAGCCAAGAGTCCCCTCAGACAGGTAGCAATCAGCCCCAGCATTTT.